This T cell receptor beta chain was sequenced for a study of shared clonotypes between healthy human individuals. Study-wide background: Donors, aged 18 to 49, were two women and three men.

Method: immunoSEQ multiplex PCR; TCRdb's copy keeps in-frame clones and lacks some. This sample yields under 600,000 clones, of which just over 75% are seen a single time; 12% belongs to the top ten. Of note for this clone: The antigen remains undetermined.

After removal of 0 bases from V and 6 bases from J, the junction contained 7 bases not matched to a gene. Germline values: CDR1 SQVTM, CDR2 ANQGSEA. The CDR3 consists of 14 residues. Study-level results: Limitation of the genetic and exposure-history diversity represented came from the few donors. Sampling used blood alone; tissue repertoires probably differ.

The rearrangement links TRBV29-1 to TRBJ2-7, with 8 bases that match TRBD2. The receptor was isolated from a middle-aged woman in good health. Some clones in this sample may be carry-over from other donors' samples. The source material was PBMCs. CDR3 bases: TGCAGCGTTGAAGAGAGCGGGAGAGCCGGCGAGCAGTACTTC. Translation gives CSVEESGRAGEQYF.